Listed below are T cell receptor beta chains from one sample, sequenced in a study of blood T cell repertoires in COVID-19. Profiling relied on immunoSEQ multiplex PCR, and the TCRdb table lists in-frame clones only, not all of them. The sample lists approximately 85,000 clones; around 90% were seen once. The material sequenced was peripheral blood. The receptors derive from a woman aged 80 or older with active or convalescent COVID-19. Each CDR3 is given with its conserved first and last residue. Fields, in order: clone size, D gene, J gene, V gene, CDR3 protein, CDR3 DNA. A D gene is named only where the DNA matches it firmly. Some rows have no size entry. The others give once, few or many, or a class for an expanded clone.

>NA|NA|TRBJ1-5|TRBV18
CASSLRTGGNQPQHF
TGTGCCAGCTCACTACGGACGGGGGGCAATCAGCCCCAGCATTTT
>few|TRBD2|TRBJ2-1|TRBV9
CASSVSGRAYNEQFF
TGTGCCAGCAGCGTTAGCGGGAGAGCCTACAATGAGCAGTTCTTC
>once|NA|TRBJ2-7|TRBV28
CASSSITYEQYF
TGTGCCAGCAGTTCAATAACTTACGAGCAGTACTTC
>NA|TRBD2|TRBJ2-2|TRBV28
CASSPSGHANTGELFF
TGTGCCAGCAGTCCTAGCGGGCACGCGAACACCGGGGAGCTGTTTTTT
>NA|NA|TRBJ1-3|TRBV28
CASTRGGALGNTIYF
TGTGCCAGCACCAGAGGGGGGGCGCTTGGAAACACCATATATTTT
>NA|NA|TRBJ1-1|TRBV29-1
CSVGQLYTEAFF
TGCAGCGTCGGACAGTTATACACTGAAGCTTTCTTT
>NA|NA|TRBJ2-7|TRBV19
CASSKDRYAYEQYF
TGTGCCAGTAGTAAGGACAGATACGCTTACGAGCAGTACTTC
>NA|NA|TRBJ1-1|TRBV27
CASSAQGGMNTEAFF
TGTGCCAGCAGTGCCCAGGGAGGCATGAACACTGAAGCTTTCTTT
>NA|NA|TRBJ1-1|TRBV5-6
CASSKRGGSEAFF
TGTGCCAGCAGTAAGAGGGGGGGCTCTGAAGCTTTCTTT
>NA|TRBD1|TRBJ2-2|TRBV23-1
CASSQVTGGTGELFF
TGCGCCAGCAGTCAGGTGACAGGGGGCACCGGGGAGCTGTTTTTT
>NA|TRBD2|TRBJ2-1|TRBV19
CASSIGLAVDEQFF
TGTGCCAGTAGTATAGGACTAGCGGTCGATGAGCAGTTCTTC
>NA|TRBD1|TRBJ2-7|TRBV7-2
CASSSETGAYEQYF
TGTGCCAGCAGCTCGGAGACAGGGGCCTACGAGCAGTACTTC
>NA|TRBD1|TRBJ2-7|TRBV11-2
CASSPLPTGGSEQYF
TGTGCCAGCAGCCCCTTACCGACAGGGGGTAGCGAGCAGTACTTC
>NA|NA|TRBJ1-2|TRBV27
CASSYSRNYGYTF
TGTGCCAGCAGTTACAGCAGAAACTATGGCTACACCTTC
>NA|TRBD2|TRBJ2-1|TRBV19
CASSSSGSSYNEQFF
TGTGCCAGTAGTAGTAGCGGGAGCTCCTACAATGAGCAGTTCTTC
>NA|TRBD2|TRBJ2-1|TRBV15
CATSRDWEAGEQFF
TGTGCCACCAGCAGAGATTGGGAAGCGGGGGAGCAGTTCTTC
>once|TRBD1|TRBJ1-4|TRBV25-1
CASSESFRGQGAREKLFF
TGTGCCAGCAGTGAATCTTTCCGGGGACAGGGGGCAAGGGAAAAACTGTTTTTT
>NA|TRBD1|TRBJ2-5|TRBV2
CASSRAAGTGETQYF
TGTGCCAGCAGTCGGGCAGCGGGGACAGGGGAGACCCAGTACTTC
>NA|NA|TRBJ2-1|TRBV28
CASRTAGVRNEQFF
TGTGCCAGCAGGACGGCAGGGGTTAGGAATGAGCAGTTCTTC
>NA|NA|TRBJ1-1|TRBV27
CASSPWSQNTEAFF
TGTGCCAGCAGCCCGTGGAGCCAGAACACTGAAGCTTTCTTT
>NA|NA|TRBJ2-7|TRBV6-5
CASSYSGRGTYEQYF
TGTGCCAGCAGTTACTCGGGGCGGGGAACCTACGAGCAGTACTTC
>NA|TRBD1|TRBJ2-1|TRBV5-1
CASLGTGAFDEQFF
TGCGCCAGCTTGGGGACAGGGGCGTTCGATGAGCAGTTCTTC